Following are 4 T cell receptor beta chains from one sample sequenced in a study of lymphopenia after photon versus proton radiotherapy. Assay used: immunoSEQ multiplex PCR; TCRdb lists only in-frame clones, some missing. The repertoire consists of around 26,000 clones, with about nine tenths occurring once and the leading ten covering around 0.89%. Source: peripheral blood, taken from a patient treated with photon-based radiotherapy. Source of these receptors: a woman aged 45-59 years with cholangiocarcinoma.

J is TRBJ2-7 and V is TRBV11-2; 10 bases are shared with TRBD1. CDR3 length: 14 residues. Germline CDR1 reads SGHAT; CDR2 reads FQNNGV. The V segment lost 4 bases and the J segment 2 bases; nucleotides outside the gene matches: 2. Written as DNA, the CDR3 is TGTGCCAGCAGCTGGGACAGGGGTACCTACGAGCAGTACTTC. It is translated as CASSWDRGTYEQYF.

This chain uses TRBV30 with TRBJ1-1; no clear D gene. The germline V gene has CDR1 GTSNPN and CDR2 SVGIG (reference sequence). V was trimmed by 3 bases and J by 0 bases, leaving 8 bases between them. The CDR3 runs to 13 residues. This chain's CDR3 is CAWRFSMNTEAFF. The CDR3 DNA reads as TGTGCCTGGAGGTTTAGCATGAACACTGAAGCTTTCTTT. The whole variable domain, filled in from reference TRBV30 and TRBJ1-1, reads SQTIHQWPATLVQPVGSPLSLECTVEGTSNPNLYWYRQAAGRGLQLLFYSVGIGQISSEVPQNLSASRPQDRQFILSSKKLLLSDSGFYLCAWRFSMNTEAFFGQGTRLTVV.

The V gene is TRBV6-5, the J gene TRBJ2-7; no definite D call. The V end lost 5 bases, the J end lost 2 bases, and 7 bases lay between the germline ends. The CDR3 covers 12 residues. Germline V gene sequence: CDR1 MNHEY, CDR2 SVGAGI. CDR3 coding DNA: TGTGCCAGCAGTCCTGGTCCCTACGAGCAGTACTTC. It encodes CASSPGPYEQYF.

This chain's CDR3 is CASSPIEGRGYGYTF. CDR3 DNA sequence: TGTGCCAGCAGCCCTATTGAGGGCCGGGGCTATGGCTACACCTTC. This chain links TRBV7-9 with TRBJ1-2; D is unresolved. Germline CDR1 and CDR2: SEHNR and FQNEAQ (reference sequence). The CDR3 is 15 residues long. The V end was cut by 5 bases, the J end by 4 bases, with 17 bases between.